Presented here are 8 T cell receptor beta chains from one specimen sequenced in a study of response to subunit inactivated influenza vaccine. Each CDR3 protein is one row after TCRdb ran MiXCR on the RT-PCR reads. The data hold under 500,000 distinct CDR3 sequences, with approximately 10% observed a single time. This specimen consisted of PBMCs from blood, obtained more than 35 days after vaccination. These receptors came from a man in his fifties or sixties who received an inactivated influenza vaccine.

This clonotype occurred a few times. The CDR3 nucleotides read TGTGCCATCAGTGAGTCGAGGGGGCAGGCCCCTAACACTGAAGCTTTCTTT. Protein sequence: CAISESRGQAPNTEAFF. The chain employs TRBV10-3 and TRBJ1-1; the match to TRBD1 covers 7 bases. CDR1 is ENHRY and CDR2 is SYGVKD in the germline V gene. The CDR3 has 17 residues. V shed 0 bases and J 2 bases; nucleotides not matched to a gene: 9.

This clonotype appeared many times. As DNA, the CDR3 is TGCAGCGTTTCTGACGGGACTAGAGCAGATACGCAGTATTTT. Protein product: CSVSDGTRADTQYF. The V gene is TRBV29-1, the J gene TRBJ2-3, with 8 bases matching TRBD2. The trim removed 5 bases at V and 4 bases at J, leaving 8 bases unmatched. The germline V gene encodes CDR1 SQVTM and CDR2 ANQGSEA. This CDR3 contains 14 residues.

This chain joins TRBV7-8 and TRBJ2-1, with 8 bases that match TRBD2. CDR3 length: 17 amino acids. CDR1 and CDR2 (germline): SGHVS, FQNEAQ. V was pared by 2 bases and J by 6 bases, with 12 bases of the junction left unmatched. For the CDR3, the DNA is TGTGCCAGCAGCTTAAGGGCTGCGAGCGGGGGCCCCAATGAGCAGTTCTTC. It encodes CASSLRAASGGPNEQFF.

This clonotype was seen ten or more times. The chain joins TRBV10-3 to TRBJ1-5; the D is unclear. Germline V gene data show CDR1 as ENHRY and CDR2 as SYGVKD. V was pared by 3 bases and J by 7 bases, with 13 bases between. This CDR3 contains 14 residues. The CDR3 DNA reads as TGTGCCATCAGTGAAGCTTTGACGCTCCAGCCCCAGCATTTT. Its translation is CAISEALTLQPQHF.

V and J are TRBV4-3 and TRBJ2-7, with no clear D. CDR1 is LGHNA and CDR2 is YSLEER in the germline V gene. V dropped 5 bases and J dropped 0 bases, with 14 bases sitting between them. The CDR3 extends over 15 amino acids. CDR3 in amino acids: CASSRARSPSYEQYF. CDR3 nucleotides: TGCGCCAGCAGCAGAGCTAGGTCACCCTCCTACGAGCAGTACTTC.

The V gene is TRBV15, the J gene TRBJ2-5; D unresolved. Trimming removed 0 bases at V and 4 bases at J, with 12 bases between. The germline V gene encodes CDR1 LNHNV and CDR2 YYDKDF (reference sequence). The CDR3 contains 15 residues. The CDR3 spells CATSRDRQATETQYF. Written as DNA, the CDR3 is TGTGCCACCAGCAGAGATCGGCAGGCCACAGAGACCCAGTACTTC. The full variable domain, in which reference TRBV15 and TRBJ2-5 provide the parts outside the CDR3, is DAMVIQNPRYQVTQFGKPVTLSCSQTLNHNVMYWYQQKSSQAPKLLFHYYDKDFNNEADTPDNFQSRRPNTSFCFLDIRSPGLGDTAMYLCATSRDRQATETQYFGPGTRLLVL.

The table lists this clonotype with a few counts. The V and J genes are TRBV10-3 and TRBJ2-7; D unresolved. Germline lookup yields CDR1 ENHRY and CDR2 SYGVKD. V lost 7 bases and J lost 5, with 15 bases in between. CDR3 length: 13 residues. CDR3 in amino acids: CAIKPPEAHEQYF. CDR3 DNA sequence: TGTGCCATCAAGCCGCCAGAAGCCCACGAGCAGTACTTC.

This clonotype was observed a few times. The chain joins TRBV6-1 to TRBJ2-3, with a possible D match to TRBD1 (5 bases). There are 17 residues in the CDR3. Germline CDR1 and CDR2: MNHNS and SASEGT. V gave up 7 bases and J gave up 0 bases, with 20 bases separating them. The CDR3 spells CASTPQTPGQSTDTQYF. CDR3 DNA sequence: TGTGCCAGCACCCCCCAGACCCCCGGACAAAGCACAGATACGCAGTATTTT.